This T cell receptor beta chain was identified during a study of blood T cell repertoires in COVID-19. Study context: Collection of acute and convalescent COVID-19 samples took place in the United States, Italy and Spain.

The protocol was immunoSEQ multiplex PCR, while the TCRdb copy is restricted to in-frame clones and leaves out a portion. This sample yields more than 200,000 clones, of which about 88% are seen a single time; 2% to 2.5% belongs to the top ten. Trimming cost V 10 bases and J 6 bases; bases outside gene matches: 8. The V gene's germline CDR1 is LNHDA and CDR2 SQIVND (reference sequence). The CDR3 loop spans 13 amino acids. This clonotype originated in a woman aged 40 to 55 who had recovered from COVID-19. The sample comprised peripheral blood. The V gene is TRBV19, the J gene TRBJ2-1, with TRBD2 matching over 8 bases. The CDR3 protein is CATRIAGINEQFF. The CDR3 region has the DNA TGTGCCACCAGGATAGCGGGGATCAATGAGCAGTTCTTC.